The T cell receptor (beta chain) under discussion was sequenced for a study of shared clonotypes between healthy human individuals. Study-level results: Shared clonotypes: about 5% naive CD4, approximately 3.4% naive CD8, 2% to 2.5% memory CD4, roughly 0.4% memory CD8. Sequencing of the sorted subsets was shown by rarefaction to be incomplete despite large depth.

CD45RO negativity and positive selection for CCR7 defined naive CD8 cells, a population that excluded terminally differentiated effector memory CD45RA+ cells. The germline V gene encodes CDR1 SGHRS and CDR2 YFSETQ. The germline V and J ends were trimmed by 4 bases and 4 bases, with 14 bases remaining between them. The CDR3 spans 14 residues. Original processing notes: Filtering of immunoSEQ junctional sequences could not match full-length read filtering. The assay was immunoSEQ multiplex PCR, and TCRdb's table has in-frame clones only and misses some. D and trimming come from the DNA, and the V and J calls and clone size come from that table. Of millions of clones listed, 90% to 95% are singletons. To note about this clone: Its antigen is currently unknown.

The V call is TRBV5-1, the J call TRBJ1-1; D uncertain. The clonotype comes from a young man in good health. Some clones in this sample may be carry-over from other donors' samples. The specimen was naive CD8+ T cells from PBMCs. CDR3 loop: CASSPGVVGTEAFF. DNA for the CDR3: TGCGCCAGCAGCCCCGGGGTTGTGGGCACTGAAGCTTTCTTT.